This TCR beta chain is drawn from a study of cytomegalovirus exposure and HLA in healthy donors. Here immunoSEQ multiplex PCR was the method, and the copy in TCRdb shows in-frame clones only, minus some. Among a few hundred thousand clones listed, about 90% were seen once. This CDR3 spans 14 amino acids. Germline V gene data show CDR1 as SQVTM and CDR2 as ANQGSEA. Trimming took off 3 bases at V and 4 bases at J, with 13 bases between the two ends. Source material: PBMCs. The receptor was isolated from a man aged 18 to 35 in good health and CMV-seropositive. J is TRBJ2-1 and V is TRBV29-1; possibly TRBD1 for D (6 bases). The CDR3 sequence is CSVDVRGQYNEQFF. The CDR3 region has the DNA TGCAGCGTTGATGTGCGAGGACAGTACAATGAGCAGTTCTTC.